This T cell receptor beta chain was recovered during a study of blood T cell repertoires in COVID-19. Background on the study: Donors in the United States, Italy and Spain gave samples during acute or convalescent COVID-19.

Original handling: Reference gene primers were amplified, and this amplification served to estimate nucleated cell counts. Assay used: immunoSEQ multiplex PCR; TCRdb lists only in-frame clones, some missing. The DNA gave D and trimming, while V, J and clone size come from that table. Of around 150,000 clones in the sample, around 81% were seen once. The trim removed 5 bases at V and 1 base at J, leaving 5 bases unmatched. The germline V gene has CDR1 KGHSH and CDR2 LQKENI. This CDR3 is 16 amino acids long. Categorization into cohorts depended on clinical history that participants reported. This chain links TRBV18 with TRBJ2-6; the match to TRBD1 covers 7 bases. The sequenced material came from PBMCs or T cells enriched from blood (not recorded which). The receptor comes from a man aged 35-49 years who had recovered from COVID-19. The CDR3 nucleotides read TGTGCCAGCTCAGGGGGACAGCTGTCTGGGGCCAACGTCCTGACTTTC. Its protein is CASSGGQLSGANVLTF.